The 25 T cell receptor beta chains below were found in one sample sequenced in a study of molecular identifiers for immune sequencing clone quantification (dated 2018 in TCRdb). Library preparation used PCR. TCRdb records Illumina HiSeq 4000 as the sequencer. The public sequencing data were trimmed at Q25 with fastp and processed into clonotypes with MiXCR by TCRdb, which kept only in-frame beta chains. Under each unique CDR3 protein, matching rows form one entry showing the most common genes and DNA. Present in this sample are 20,000 to 25,000 distinct CDR3 sequences, 17% of which were seen just once. Around 0.99% of the sample goes to the ten largest clones. The sequencing input was naive CD8+ T cells from blood, with Jurkat cell RNA spiked in. The cell subset or site label here, explained by the study, means: FACS-sorted CD8+CD4-CCR7+CD45RA+ naive T cells. The receptors were gathered from a human donor in good health. Some libraries in this study had Jurkat cell RNA spiked in.

This clonotype appeared many times. The chain recombines TRBV7-9 with TRBJ2-7; the D gene is possibly TRBD1 (7 bases). The germline gives CDR1 SEHNR, CDR2 FQNEAQ (reference sequence). CDR3 length: 14 residues. V lost 4 bases and J lost 1, with 11 bases in between. The CDR3 coding sequence is TGTGCCAGCAGCTGGAGGGGGCGGTCCTACGAGCAGTACTTC. It encodes CASSWRGRSYEQYF. Full variable domain (outside the CDR3, taken from reference TRBV7-9 and TRBJ2-7): DTGVSQNPRHKITKRGQNVTFRCDPISEHNRLYWYRQTLGQGPEFLTYFQNEAQLEKSRLLSDRFSAERPKGSFSTLEIQRTEQGDSAMYLCASSWRGRSYEQYFGPGTRLTVT.

Of note for this clonotype: This may be a read error, as it is one base from a much larger clone. The chain is built from TRBV6-2 or TRBV6-3 and TRBJ1-2; D is undetermined. From germline, CDR1 is MNHEY and CDR2 SVGEGT. CDR3 length equals 13 residues. The CDR3 DNA reads as TGTGCCAGCAGTTTGCCAGATAACTTTGGCTACACCTTC. This encodes CASSLPDNFGYTF.

This clonotype has a count of ten or more. One end of the junction is discordant with germline, which a read error may explain. This rearrangement joins TRBV7-2 to TRBJ1-1; D gene unclear. Germline CDR1 is SGHTA and CDR2 is FQGNSA. This CDR3 contains 16 residues. In DNA, the CDR3 is TGTGCCAGCAGCCTAGCGGGTTGGGGTGATTTTACTGAAGCTTTCTTT. Amino acids: CASSLAGWGDFTEAFF.

This chain joins TRBV7-8 and TRBJ1-1, with D tentatively TRBD1 (6 bases). Trimming pared 5 bases from V and 0 bases from J, leaving 31 bases between. The CDR3 is 21 amino acids. Germline V gene lookup returns CDR1 SGHVS and CDR2 FQNEAQ. CDR3 region: CASSVDPQGKNSLGLNTEAFF. For the CDR3, the DNA is TGTGCCAGCAGCGTAGATCCACAGGGTAAAAATTCATTGGGGCTGAACACTGAAGCTTTCTTT.

This clonotype was counted only a few times. This clone may be a read error of a much larger clone one base away. The rearrangement links TRBV7-9 to TRBJ2-3; D is unresolved. The germline CDR1 and CDR2 sequences are SEHNR and FQNEAQ (reference sequence). The CDR3 consists of 15 residues. The V end lost 1 base, the J end lost 1 base, and 9 bases lay between the germline ends. The CDR3 sequence is CASSLVLAGTDTQYF. The CDR3 DNA is TGTGCCAGCAGCTTAGTTCTGGCTGGCACAGATACGCAGTATTTT.

This clonotype was observed many times. This chain joins TRBV6-5 and TRBJ2-7, with 7 bases that match TRBD2. This CDR3 has 14 residues. CDR1 and CDR2 (germline): MNHEY, SVGAGI. V gave up 2 bases and J gave up 1 base; unmatched junction bases: 2. CDR3 amino acids: CASSYGRESYEQYF. The DNA for the CDR3 is TGTGCCAGCAGTTACGGGAGGGAATCCTACGAGCAGTACTTC.

The gene calls are TRBV7-9 and TRBJ2-7; TRBD2 aligns across 11 bases. V shed 4 bases, J shed 7 bases, and the junction held 6 bases outside the gene matches. Germline V CDR1 and CDR2: SEHNR, FQNEAQ (reference sequence). The CDR3 loop spans 14 amino acids. This CDR3 is CASSSTSGASEQYF. The CDR3 coding sequence is TGTGCCAGCAGCTCGACTAGCGGGGCGTCGGAGCAGTACTTC.

There are many counts of this clonotype. The rearrangement links TRBV4-3 to TRBJ2-2; TRBD2 matches at 10 bases. The CDR3 is 17 residues long. J gave up 5 bases and V 0 bases, and 6 bases lay outside the gene matches. Germline loops: CDR1 LGHNA, CDR2 YSLEER. The CDR3 protein is CASSQDLPSGSTGELFF. For the CDR3, the DNA is TGCGCCAGCAGCCAAGATCTTCCTAGCGGGAGTACCGGGGAGCTGTTTTTT.

The table lists this clonotype with many counts. The chain employs TRBV19 and TRBJ2-1; tentative D call: TRBD2 (5 bases). There are 12 residues in the CDR3. With 1 base removed from V and 7 bases from J, the gap between germline ends came to 5 bases. Germline V lookup: CDR1 LNHDA, CDR2 SQIVND (reference sequence). CDR3 in DNA: TGTGCCAGTAGTATAGGAGGGAATGAGCAGTTCTTC. Its translation is CASSIGGNEQFF.

This clonotype came up many times. The chain recombines TRBV20-1 with TRBJ2-5, with TRBD2 matching 9 bases. CDR3 length equals 20 residues. Trimming cost V 0 bases and J 1 base; bases outside gene matches: 18. The germline gives CDR1 DFQATT, CDR2 SNEGSKA (reference sequence). The CDR3 region is CSARDRMGAGGIPIQETQYF. The CDR3, as DNA: TGCAGTGCTAGAGATCGTATGGGGGCGGGAGGGATTCCAATCCAAGAGACCCAGTACTTC.

The chain has TRBV5-1 and TRBJ2-1; 9 nucleotides align to TRBD2. This CDR3 is built from 15 residues. Germline V gives CDR1 SGHRS, CDR2 YFSETQ. J lost 5 bases, V lost 0 bases, and 3 bases had no gene match. DNA of the CDR3: TGCGCCAGCAGCTTGGGACTAGCGGCCGACAATGAGCAGTTCTTC. Its protein is CASSLGLAADNEQFF.

This clonotype has a count of ten or more. This sequence joins TRBV7-9 and TRBJ2-3, with D possibly TRBD2 on 5 matching bases. This CDR3 region has 14 residues. CDR1 SEHNR and CDR2 FQNEAQ come from the germline V gene (reference sequence). V lost 11 bases, J lost 5 bases, and 20 bases lay in between. The CDR3 spells CAGGLPRDGDTQYF. The CDR3 DNA reads TGTGCCGGAGGCCTTCCGAGGGATGGAGATACGCAGTATTTT.

This clonotype was seen at least ten times. The chain joins TRBV7-9 to TRBJ2-3; D perhaps matches TRBD2 (6 bases). The V and J ends lost 2 bases and 4 bases respectively, with 16 bases between them. This CDR3 region has 16 residues. Germline CDR1 reads SEHNR; CDR2 reads FQNEAQ (reference sequence). The CDR3 sequence is CASSLLTGGRADTQYF. DNA for the CDR3: TGTGCCAGCAGCTTACTAACCGGGGGACGGGCAGATACGCAGTATTTT.

This clonotype is medium-sized within its sample. The rearrangement uses TRBV20-1 and TRBJ1-1; possible D gene TRBD1, 6 bases. V dropped 0 bases and J dropped 5 bases, with 19 bases sitting between them. The germline CDR1 and CDR2 sequences are DFQATT and SNEGSKA (reference sequence). The CDR3 totals 16 residues. The CDR3 DNA sequence: TGCAGTGCTAGAGATCATCGGGGGGCGCGAATGACTGAAGCTTTCTTT. Translating it yields CSARDHRGARMTEAFF.

This clonotype was observed once. The genes are TRBV7-2 and TRBJ1-4; D possibly corresponds to TRBD1 (6 bases). Germline loops: CDR1 SGHTA, CDR2 FQGNSA. With 5 bases removed from V and 8 bases from J, the gap between germline ends came to 18 bases. The CDR3 runs 15 residues. CDR3 bases: TGTGCCAGCAGCCAAGAAAGGGGGAGCGGAGAAAAACTGTTTTTT. This translates into CASSQERGSGEKLFF.

Concerning this clonotype: The junction shows a germline mismatch at one end, possibly a read error. J is TRBJ2-6 and V is TRBV9; 8 nucleotides agree with TRBD1. The CDR3 length is 19 residues. Germline V lookup: CDR1 SGDLS, CDR2 YYNGEE. The CDR3 loop reads CAGSQGEAGGRSGANVLTF. The DNA of the CDR3 is TGTGCCGGCAGCCAAGGGGAGGCAGGGGGCCGATCTGGGGCCAACGTCCTGACTTTC.

As to this clonotype: Being one base from a much bigger clone, this may be a read error. The chain uses TRBV19 and TRBJ2-3; no clear D. This CDR3 has 14 residues. V was pared by 1 base and J by 4 bases, with 9 bases between. Germline V lookup: CDR1 LNHDA, CDR2 SQIVND (reference sequence). In DNA, the CDR3 is TGTGCCAGTAGTATAGGTCGCAGCGCAGATACGCAGTATTTT. It encodes CASSIGRSADTQYF.

Remarks on this clonotype: A junction end diverges from the germline sequence, so it may reflect a read error. The chain joins TRBV7-9 to TRBJ2-7; 7 bases align to TRBD1. Germline CDR1 and CDR2: SEHNR and FQNEAQ (reference sequence). The CDR3 extends over 12 amino acids. The CDR3 sequence is CASSPLRDSLTF. CDR3 bases: TGCGCCAGCAGCCCTCTACGGGACAGTCTAACATTC.

Turning to this clonotype: This may come from a read error, since a much larger clone is one base off. The rearrangement uses TRBV9 and TRBJ2-5; 11 bases fit TRBD2. The CDR3 has 16 amino acids. CDR1 SGDLS and CDR2 YYNGEE come from the germline V gene. The CDR3 reads CAGSHSTSGVREIQYF. DNA for the CDR3: TGTGCCGGCAGCCATTCGACTAGCGGGGTCCGAGAGATCCAGTACTTC.

Concerning this clonotype itself: This may be a read error: a much more frequent sequence differs by one nucleotide. The J gene is TRBJ2-3, the V gene TRBV7-9; possibly TRBD1 for D (7 bases). Germline V gene data show CDR1 as SEHNR and CDR2 as FQNEAQ (reference sequence). V lost 5 bases to trimming and J lost 4 bases, with 16 bases between them. This CDR3 is 15 amino acids long. In DNA, the CDR3 is TGTGCCAGCAGCACAGGGGACTTTAGCCCAGATACGCAGTATTTT. This codes for CASSTGDFSPDTQYF.

Many counts were recorded for this clonotype. The chain combines TRBV30 with TRBJ2-2; D is possibly TRBD1 (6 bases). Per germline, CDR1 GTSNPN and CDR2 SVGIG (reference sequence). V was cut by 0 bases and J by 1 base, with 15 bases left in between. This CDR3 has 17 amino acids. The CDR3 DNA follows: TGTGCCTGGAGTGTACCTTTCAGGGGTCTGAACACCGGGGAGCTGTTTTTT. It encodes CAWSVPFRGLNTGELFF.

Regarding this clonotype: One end of the junction is discordant with germline, which a read error may explain. The chain uses TRBV10-3 and TRBJ2-5, with 10 bases matching TRBD2. This CDR3 spans 16 amino acids. From germline, CDR1 is ENHRY and CDR2 SYGVKD. The CDR3 reads CAVSELAGGPQETQYF. For the CDR3, the DNA is TGTGCCGTCAGTGAGTTAGCGGGGGGACCTCAGGAGACCCAGTACTTC.

Points on this clonotype: A read error may explain this, as a much larger clone is one base away. This sequence joins TRBV27 and TRBJ2-3; D perhaps matches TRBD1 (5 bases). CDR3 length: 15 residues. V was trimmed by 2 bases and J by 1 base, leaving 10 bases between them. Per the germline V gene, CDR1 is MNHEY and CDR2 is SMNVEV (reference sequence). The CDR3 loop reads CASSLMARGTDTQYF. Here the CDR3 DNA reads TGTGCCAGCAGTTTAATGGCCAGGGGCACAGATACGCAGTATTTT.

At least ten counts were recorded for this clonotype. The rearrangement uses TRBV6-6 and TRBJ2-7; 9 nucleotides agree with TRBD2. Germline V gene data show CDR1 as MNHNY and CDR2 as SVGAGI (reference sequence). Germline trimming cut 5 bases from V and 0 bases from J; bases unmatched to any gene: 5. The CDR3 contains 15 residues. DNA of the CDR3: TGTGCCAGCAGTACCGTAGCGGGGGCCTCCTACGAGCAGTACTTC. It codes for CASSTVAGASYEQYF.

This clonotype was counted at least ten times. J is TRBJ2-2 and V is TRBV5-1, with D maybe TRBD1 (5 bases). V was cut by 0 bases and J by 1 base, with 13 bases left in between. This CDR3 spans 17 amino acids. CDR1 SGHRS and CDR2 YFSETQ come from the germline V gene. As DNA, the CDR3 is TGCGCCAGCAGCTTGGCCGGTAGGGGCAGGAACACCGGGGAGCTGTTTTTT. The encoded protein is CASSLAGRGRNTGELFF.